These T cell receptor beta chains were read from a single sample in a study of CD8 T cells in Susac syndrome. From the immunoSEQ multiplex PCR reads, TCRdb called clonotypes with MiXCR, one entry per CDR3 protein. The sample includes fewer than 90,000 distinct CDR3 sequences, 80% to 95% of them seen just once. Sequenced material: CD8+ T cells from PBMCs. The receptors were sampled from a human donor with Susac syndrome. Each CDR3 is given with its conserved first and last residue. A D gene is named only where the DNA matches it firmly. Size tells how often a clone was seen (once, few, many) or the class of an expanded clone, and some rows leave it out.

CASREETGRNYGYTF,TGTGCCAGCAGGGAAGAGACAGGGAGAAACTATGGCTACACCTTC,TRBD1,TRBV2,TRBJ1-2,-
CAWNGRGDRDEQFF,TGTGCCTGGAATGGGCGGGGGGATAGGGATGAGCAGTTCTTC,TRBD2,TRBV30,TRBJ2-1,-
CATSTAGGYEQYF,TGTGCCACCAGTACAGCAGGGGGCTACGAGCAGTACTTC,TRBD1,TRBV24-1,TRBJ2-7,-
CASSVEGTDSYEQYF,TGTGCCAGCAGCGTAGAGGGGACAGACTCCTACGAGCAGTACTTC,TRBD1,TRBV9,TRBJ2-7,-
CASTLPPSGSTDTQYF,TGTGCCAGCACCCTTCCCCCTAGCGGTAGCACAGATACGCAGTATTTT,TRBD2,TRBV2,TRBJ2-3,-
CASSPLSGYGYTF,TGTGCCAGCAGTCCCCTCTCAGGATATGGCTACACCTTC,-,TRBV28,TRBJ1-2,-
CASSVGVYGTDTQYF,TGTGCCAGCAGCGTAGGTGTGTATGGCACAGATACGCAGTATTTT,-,TRBV9,TRBJ2-3,-
CAWSKGRDFYGYTF,TGTGCCTGGAGTAAGGGACGGGATTTCTATGGCTACACCTTC,-,TRBV30,TRBJ1-2,few
CASSYPRTGEDYGYTF,TGTGCCAGCAGTTACCCCCGGACAGGGGAGGACTATGGCTACACCTTC,TRBD1,TRBV6-6,TRBJ1-2,-
CASSPPVAEAFF,TGTGCCAGCAGCCCGCCGGTGGCCGAAGCTTTCTTT,-,TRBV7-9,TRBJ1-1,-
CASSLARRGSYEQYF,TGTGCCAGCAGTTTAGCGCGAAGGGGCTCCTACGAGCAGTACTTC,-,TRBV12-3/TRBV12-4,TRBJ2-7,-
CASSRPGGASYNEQFF,TGTGCCAGCAGTCGCCCGGGAGGGGCCTCCTACAATGAGCAGTTCTTC,TRBD2,TRBV28,TRBJ2-1,-
CASSSLLAPREQFF,TGTGCCAGCAGCTCCCTTTTAGCGCCACGGGAGCAGTTCTTC,-,TRBV7-2,TRBJ2-1,-
CASSGGLNLEQYF,TGTGCCAGCAGTGGGGGACTAAACCTTGAGCAGTACTTC,TRBD2,TRBV6-5,TRBJ2-7,-
CASSYSKNNEQFF,TGTGCCAGCAGTTACTCAAAGAACAATGAGCAGTTCTTC,-,TRBV6-6,TRBJ2-1,-
CSARVAGGYNEQFF,TGCAGTGCTAGGGTAGCGGGGGGTTACAATGAGCAGTTCTTC,TRBD2,TRBV20-1,TRBJ2-1,-
CSVEAEYSYEQYF,TGCAGCGTTGAAGCTGAGTATTCCTACGAGCAGTACTTC,-,TRBV29-1,TRBJ2-7,-
CASSSGGSNQPQHF,TGTGCCAGCAGTTCTGGGGGGAGCAATCAGCCCCAGCATTTT,-,TRBV12-3/TRBV12-4,TRBJ1-5,-
CASSEQGAGQPQHF,TGTGCCAGCAGTGAACAGGGTGCGGGTCAGCCCCAGCATTTT,-,TRBV6-2/TRBV6-3,TRBJ1-5,-
CASSRGRAGTEAFF,TGTGCCAGCAGCCGTGGCAGGGCAGGCACTGAAGCTTTCTTT,-,TRBV5-6,TRBJ1-1,-
CASRPEGSLGEQFF,TGTGCCAGCCGCCCAGAGGGAAGCCTTGGGGAGCAGTTCTTC,-,TRBV2,TRBJ2-1,-
CASSYADPRLYEQYF,TGTGCCAGCAGTTACGCGGACCCCCGTCTCTACGAGCAGTACTTC,-,TRBV6-6,TRBJ2-7,-
CASSQDRSGSIWYF,TGCGCCAGCAGCCAAGATAGGAGCGGGAGCATTTGGTATTTT,TRBD2,TRBV4-3,TRBJ2-3,-
CSATGESGTEAFF,TGCAGTGCTACCGGGGAGTCGGGGACTGAAGCTTTCTTT,-,TRBV20-1,TRBJ1-1,-
CASSSGPNTEAFF,TGTGCCAGCAGTTCGGGCCCGAACACTGAAGCTTTCTTT,-,TRBV12-3/TRBV12-4,TRBJ1-1,-
CSASLPQGYTEAFF,TGCAGTGCTAGTCTTCCACAGGGGTACACTGAAGCTTTCTTT,TRBD1,TRBV20-1,TRBJ1-1,-
CASSLTNTGELFF,TGTGCCAGCAGTTTAACGAACACCGGGGAGCTGTTTTTT,-,TRBV27,TRBJ2-2,-
CASSVAGMNTGELFF,TGTGCCAGCAGCGTAGCGGGGATGAACACCGGGGAGCTGTTTTTT,-,TRBV9,TRBJ2-2,-
CASSLGLRGGSTYEQYF,TGTGCCAGCAGCTTAGGCCTAAGGGGGGGGAGTACCTACGAGCAGTACTTC,-,TRBV13,TRBJ2-7,-
CAWSRNSGTGNEQFF,TGTGCCTGGAGCCGAAATAGCGGGACGGGCAATGAGCAGTTCTTC,TRBD2,TRBV30,TRBJ2-1,-
CASPPGGRMNTEAFF,TGTGCCAGCCCCCCAGGGGGAAGGATGAACACTGAAGCTTTCTTT,TRBD1,TRBV18,TRBJ1-1,-
CSARSQEETQYF,TGCAGTGCCAGGAGCCAGGAAGAGACCCAGTACTTC,-,TRBV20-1,TRBJ2-5,once
CATNEGQGLLGANVLTF,TGTGCCACCAATGAAGGACAGGGGTTACTTGGGGCCAACGTCCTGACTTTC,TRBD1,TRBV24-1,TRBJ2-6,-
CASSYWTGTNYEQYF,TGTGCCAGCAGTTACTGGACAGGAACAAACTACGAGCAGTACTTC,TRBD1,TRBV6-2/TRBV6-3,TRBJ2-7,-